The subject of this entry is one T cell receptor beta chain. These data belong to a study of blood T cell repertoires in COVID-19. Study details: Whether acute or convalescent, the COVID-19 samples came from the United States, Italy and Spain.

Seattle cases were enrolled at active infection and followed longitudinally. Some clones are missing from TCRdb's copy, which holds only in-frame ones; the method was immunoSEQ multiplex PCR. The top ten clones hold under 4.5% of a sample with about 130,000 clones, 75% to 90% of them seen once. The CDR3 runs to 15 residues. Germline V lookup: CDR1 LNHDA, CDR2 SQIVND (reference sequence). V dropped 7 bases and J dropped 0 bases, with 13 bases sitting between them. The receptor was isolated from a man in his fifties or sixties with COVID-19, enrolled during active disease. The chain links TRBV19 to TRBJ1-5; D is unclear. The sequenced sample was peripheral blood. This CDR3 reads CASKSQSNSNQPQHF. CDR3 coding DNA: TGTGCCAGTAAATCACAGTCCAATAGCAATCAGCCCCAGCATTTT.